These T cell receptor beta chains were read from a single sample in a study of blood T cell repertoires in COVID-19. Clones were read by immunoSEQ multiplex PCR, and TCRdb kept only the in-frame ones, dropping some. The sample holds over 45,000 clones; roughly four fifths are singletons and the top ten take 7% to 8.5%. What was sequenced was peripheral blood. The receptor set was obtained from a man aged 60-69 years with active COVID-19. The CDR3 runs from the conserved cysteine through the conserved F or W. The D gene is left open where the match is weak. Rows may omit the clone size; those that give it use once, few, many or a size class.

J gene,clone size,V gene,D gene,CDR3 DNA,CDR3 protein
TRBJ2-2,NA,TRBV5-1,NA,TGCGCCAGCAGCTTGGGGGTTGGCGGACTGGGGACTGACCCCGGGGAGCTGTTTTTT,CASSLGVGGLGTDPGELFF
TRBJ1-5,once,TRBV27,NA,TGTGCCAGCAGTTTATCCAATAGCAATCAGCCCCAGCATTTT,CASSLSNSNQPQHF
TRBJ1-2,medium-sized,TRBV11-1,NA,TGTGCCAGCAGCTTTGTTTCCGGGGGCTATGGCTACACCTTC,CASSFVSGGYGYTF
TRBJ2-3,few,TRBV24-1,TRBD1,TGTGCCACCAGTGAGGAGAGACAGGGGGCAGTGGATACGCAGTATTTT,CATSEERQGAVDTQYF
TRBJ2-3,NA,TRBV29-1,TRBD1,TGCAGCGTTGGACAGGGTCTCACAGATACGCAGTATTTT,CSVGQGLTDTQYF
TRBJ2-1,NA,TRBV28,TRBD1,TGTGCCAGCAGTCCATACCCTTACAGGGGGAGCTCCTACAATGAGCAGTTCTTC,CASSPYPYRGSSYNEQFF
TRBJ2-1,few,TRBV19,NA,TGTGCCAGTGCGGTAGTATCCTACAATGAGCAGTTCTTC,CASAVVSYNEQFF
TRBJ1-5,NA,TRBV4-3,NA,TGCGCCAGCAGCCAAGATTCCTATCAGCCCCAGCATTTT,CASSQDSYQPQHF
TRBJ2-3,NA,TRBV5-6,NA,TGTGCCAGCAGCTTGGCGGGGGTTGATACGCAGTATTTT,CASSLAGVDTQYF
TRBJ1-1,NA,TRBV10-3,NA,TGTGCCATCAGTGAGTCCGGGGGACGGGCTTTCTTT,CAISESGGRAFF
TRBJ1-1,NA,TRBV19,NA,TGTGCCCGCACCGGGGGGGGGTGGACTGAAGCTTTCTTT,CARTGGGWTEAFF
TRBJ1-3,once,TRBV6-1,NA,TGTGCCAGCAGTGATGGCAGGGGCTCTGGAAACACCATATATTTT,CASSDGRGSGNTIYF
TRBJ2-2,NA,TRBV5-5,NA,TGTGCCAGCACCCGGAGGTCGGACACCGGGGAGCTGTTTTTT,CASTRRSDTGELFF
TRBJ2-5,NA,TRBV5-1,TRBD2,TGCGCCAGCAGCTGGGGGTACGGGAGGCAGACCCAAGAGACCCAGTACTTC,CASSWGYGRQTQETQYF
TRBJ2-1,NA,TRBV2,NA,TGTGCCACCAGAGAGAGCTCCTACAATGAGCAGTTCTTC,CATRESSYNEQFF
TRBJ1-1,few,TRBV6-6,TRBD1,TGTGCCAGTATACCACAGGGGGCGACTGAAGCTTTCTTT,CASIPQGATEAFF
TRBJ2-3,NA,TRBV5-1,NA,TGCGCCAGCAGCTACGCGGGACGGAGCACAGATACGCAGTATTTT,CASSYAGRSTDTQYF
TRBJ1-1,NA,TRBV18,NA,TGTGCCAGCTCACCATCGCCCGGACGGGAGGAAGCTTTCTTT,CASSPSPGREEAFF
TRBJ2-7,NA,TRBV5-1,NA,TGCGCCAGCAGCGGGCAGGGGTACGAGCAGTACTTC,CASSGQGYEQYF
TRBJ2-1,NA,TRBV3-1/TRBV3-2,TRBD2,TGTGCCAGCAGCCAAGATAAAGTGACTAGCGGGGAAAAGCACTCCTACAATGAGCAGTTCTTC,CASSQDKVTSGEKHSYNEQFF
TRBJ2-6,NA,TRBV9,TRBD1,TGTGCCAGCAGCGTGGGACAGGGGGCTCAGGGGGCCAACGTCCTGACTTTC,CASSVGQGAQGANVLTF
TRBJ2-1,once,TRBV27,NA,TGTGCCAGCAGTTATAGCGCCAATGAGCAGTTCTTC,CASSYSANEQFF
TRBJ1-3,NA,TRBV6-4,NA,TGTGCCAGCAGTGAACCCTCACCCGATAGCAACTCTGGAAACACCATATATTTT,CASSEPSPDSNSGNTIYF
TRBJ2-5,NA,TRBV4-1,NA,TGCGCCAGCAGCCGAGGGAACCTCGCGGAGACCCAGTACTTC,CASSRGNLAETQYF
TRBJ1-1,NA,TRBV28,TRBD1,TGTGCCAGCAGTTCGTCGGGACAGGGGGCGGGGGACACTGAAGCTTTCTTT,CASSSSGQGAGDTEAFF
TRBJ2-1,NA,TRBV6-1,TRBD1,TGTGCCAGCAGTGAGACAGGGGGCTCCTACAATGAGCAGTTCTTC,CASSETGGSYNEQFF
TRBJ2-2,once,TRBV7-8,NA,TGTGCCAGCAGCTTAGACAGTAGCGGAGGGCCGAACACCGGGGAGCTGTTTTTT,CASSLDSSGGPNTGELFF
TRBJ1-3,NA,TRBV7-2,TRBD1,TGTGCCAGCAGCCCCCGGGACAGGGGAAATCGAAACACCATATATTTT,CASSPRDRGNRNTIYF
TRBJ2-3,NA,TRBV5-4,TRBD1,TGTGCCAGCAGCTTGCGGACAGGGGATACGCAGTATTTT,CASSLRTGDTQYF
TRBJ1-1,NA,TRBV5-4,TRBD1,TGTGCCAGCAGCTTTGGGACAGGGCGGTCTGAAGCTTTCTTT,CASSFGTGRSEAFF
TRBJ1-1,once,TRBV2,NA,TGTGCCAGCAGCCGGCAGGGAGGGGGCACTGAAGCTTTCTTT,CASSRQGGGTEAFF
TRBJ1-2,NA,TRBV18,NA,TGTGCCAGCTCACAAGACAGCGATGGCTACACCTTC,CASSQDSDGYTF
TRBJ2-2,NA,TRBV18,NA,TGTGCCAGCTCACCAGGTTTGGGGGCGCTGACCGGGGAGCTGTTTTTT,CASSPGLGALTGELFF
TRBJ2-2,once,TRBV7-9,NA,TGTGCCAGCAGCTTACCGGGGGGCGAGGTCGGGGAGCTGTTTTTT,CASSLPGGEVGELFF
TRBJ1-6,NA,TRBV5-1,NA,TGCGCCAGCAGCTTGGCCTCTGGGGGGTTTAGTAATTCACCCCTCCACTTT,CASSLASGGFSNSPLHF
TRBJ1-2,NA,TRBV19,TRBD1,TGTGCCAGTAGTTGGGGGACAGGGGACGGCTACACCTTC,CASSWGTGDGYTF
TRBJ2-5,NA,TRBV29-1,NA,TGCAGCGGCGAGGGTTTAGAGACCCAGTACTTC,CSGEGLETQYF
TRBJ2-1,NA,TRBV19,TRBD2,TGTGCCAGTGCGGGGGGTGACGGGATAGGCTACAATGAGCAGTTCTTC,CASAGGDGIGYNEQFF
TRBJ2-1,few,TRBV6-5,NA,TGTGCCAGCATCTCAGGGGAGAATGAGCAGTTCTTC,CASISGENEQFF